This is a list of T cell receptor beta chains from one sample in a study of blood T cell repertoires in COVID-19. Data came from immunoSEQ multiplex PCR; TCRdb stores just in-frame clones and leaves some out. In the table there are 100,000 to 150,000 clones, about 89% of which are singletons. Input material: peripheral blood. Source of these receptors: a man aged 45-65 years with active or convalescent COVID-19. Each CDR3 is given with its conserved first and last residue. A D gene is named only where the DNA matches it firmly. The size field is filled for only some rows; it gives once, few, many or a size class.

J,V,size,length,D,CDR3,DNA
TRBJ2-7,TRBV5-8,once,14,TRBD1,CASSFGDSSYEQYF,TGTGCCAGCAGCTTTGGGGACAGCTCCTACGAGCAGTACTTC
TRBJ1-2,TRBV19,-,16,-,CASNEGDRGVNYGYTF,TGTGCCAGTAACGAAGGCGACCGGGGGGTGAACTATGGCTACACCTTC
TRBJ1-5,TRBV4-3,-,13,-,CASSQLGSQPQHF,TGCGCCAGCAGCCAGCTAGGGAGTCAGCCCCAGCATTTT
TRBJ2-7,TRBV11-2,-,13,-,CASSLDREYEQYF,TGTGCCAGCAGCTTAGACAGGGAATACGAGCAGTACTTC
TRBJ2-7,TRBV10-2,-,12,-,CASSSRANEQYF,TGCGCCAGCAGTTCCAGGGCCAACGAGCAGTACTTC
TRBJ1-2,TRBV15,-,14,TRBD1,CATSRDTAGGGYTF,TGTGCCACCAGCAGAGATACGGCAGGGGGCGGCTACACCTTC
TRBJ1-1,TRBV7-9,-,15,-,CASSKGQVMNTEAFF,TGTGCCAGCAGCAAGGGACAAGTCATGAACACTGAAGCTTTCTTT
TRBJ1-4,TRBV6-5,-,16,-,CASSYGMRVVEEKLFF,TGTGCCAGCAGTTACGGTATGAGGGTAGTGGAAGAAAAACTGTTTTTT
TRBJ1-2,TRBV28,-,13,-,CASSFPGYYGYTF,TGTGCCAGCAGTTTTCCGGGATACTATGGCTACACCTTC
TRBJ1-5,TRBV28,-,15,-,CASSSLTGGNQPQHF,TGTGCCAGCAGTTCCCTCACCGGGGGCAATCAGCCCCAGCATTTT
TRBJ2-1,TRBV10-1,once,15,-,CASSDGGAGFNEQFF,TGCGCCAGCAGTGACGGAGGAGCCGGTTTCAATGAGCAGTTCTTC
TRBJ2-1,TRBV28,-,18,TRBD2,CASRSTSGGFSSYNEQFF,TGTGCCAGCAGATCTACTAGCGGGGGTTTTAGCTCCTACAATGAGCAGTTCTTC
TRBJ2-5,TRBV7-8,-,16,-,CASSLAASREWETQYF,TGTGCCAGCAGCTTAGCGGCTAGTCGGGAATGGGAGACCCAGTACTTC
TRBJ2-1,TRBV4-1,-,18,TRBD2,CASSQDGPGGTTYNEQFF,TGCGCCAGCAGCCAAGATGGTCCGGGGGGAACTACCTACAATGAGCAGTTCTTC
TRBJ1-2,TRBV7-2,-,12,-,CASSLPTAGYTF,TGTGCCAGCAGCCTCCCGACAGCTGGCTACACCTTC
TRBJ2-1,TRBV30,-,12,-,CAWSVSQNEQFF,TGTGCCTGGAGTGTATCCCAAAATGAGCAGTTCTTC
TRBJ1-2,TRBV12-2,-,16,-,CASRFTGGEAHYGYTF,TGTGCAAGTCGTTTTACAGGGGGCGAGGCACACTATGGCTACACCTTC
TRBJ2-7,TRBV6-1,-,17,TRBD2,CASSEPLRGGRSYEQYF,TGTGCCAGCAGTGAACCGCTTAGAGGCGGGAGATCATACGAGCAGTACTTC
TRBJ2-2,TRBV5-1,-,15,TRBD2,CASSSAGANTGELFF,TGCGCCAGCAGCTCCGCGGGAGCGAACACCGGGGAGCTGTTTTTT
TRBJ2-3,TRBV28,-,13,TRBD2,CASTSGPTDTQYF,TGTGCCAGCACTAGCGGGCCCACAGATACGCAGTATTTT
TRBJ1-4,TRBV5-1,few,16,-,CASRSGDLATNEKLFF,TGCGCCAGCAGGTCAGGGGACCTAGCAACTAATGAAAAACTGTTTTTT
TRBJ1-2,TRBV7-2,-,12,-,CASSLRGDGYTF,TGTGCCAGCAGTCTCCGGGGGGATGGCTACACCTTC
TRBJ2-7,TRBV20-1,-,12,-,CSASFLSYEQYF,TGCAGTGCTAGTTTCCTATCCTACGAGCAGTACTTC
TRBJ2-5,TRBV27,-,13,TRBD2,CASMLAGEETQYF,TGTGCCAGCATGCTAGCGGGAGAAGAGACCCAGTACTTC
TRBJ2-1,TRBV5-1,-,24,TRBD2,CASSLSTLNRPRGSGAKGFNEQFF,TGCGCCAGCAGCTTGTCCACCCTTAATCGGCCCAGGGGTAGCGGGGCCAAGGGATTTAATGAGCAGTTCTTC
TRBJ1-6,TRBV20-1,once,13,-,CSASQGNNSPLHF,TGCAGTGCTAGTCAGGGTAATAATTCACCCCTCCACTTT
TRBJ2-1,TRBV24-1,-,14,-,CATPKEGSKHEQFF,TGTGCCACCCCGAAGGAAGGGAGTAAACATGAGCAGTTCTTC
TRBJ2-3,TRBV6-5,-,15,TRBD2,CASQRAGTTIDTQYF,TGTGCCAGCCAACGCGCTGGGACTACCATAGATACGCAGTATTTT
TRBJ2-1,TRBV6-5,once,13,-,CASSQHRGNEQFF,TGTGCCAGCAGTCAACACCGGGGGAATGAGCAGTTCTTC
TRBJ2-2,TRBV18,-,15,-,CASSPGLGFAGELFF,TGTGCCAGCTCACCGGGACTGGGGTTCGCCGGGGAGCTGTTTTTT
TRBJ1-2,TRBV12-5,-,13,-,CASGLTGIYGYTF,TGTGCTAGTGGTTTGACAGGTATCTATGGCTACACCTTC
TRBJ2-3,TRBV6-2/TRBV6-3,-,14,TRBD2,CASSRTSFTSAQYF,TGTGCCAGCAGCAGGACTAGCTTCACAAGTGCGCAGTATTTT
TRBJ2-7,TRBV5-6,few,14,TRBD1,CASSYGQEIYEQYF,TGTGCCAGCAGCTATGGACAGGAGATATACGAGCAGTACTTC
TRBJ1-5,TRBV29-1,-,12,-,CSVGDTNQPQHF,TGCAGCGTAGGGGACACCAATCAGCCCCAGCATTTT
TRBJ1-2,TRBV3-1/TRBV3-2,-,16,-,CASSQEGGRAPWGYTF,TGTGCCAGCAGCCAAGAGGGTGGCAGGGCCCCGTGGGGCTACACCTTC
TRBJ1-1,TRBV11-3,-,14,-,CASSLQGRNTEAFF,TGTGCCAGCAGCTTACAGGGGAGGAACACTGAAGCTTTCTTT
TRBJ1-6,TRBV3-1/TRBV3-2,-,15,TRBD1,CASSQVGDSNSPLHF,TGTGCCAGCAGCCAAGTGGGGGACAGTAATTCACCCCTCCACTTT
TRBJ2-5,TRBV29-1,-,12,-,CSVEEADETQYF,TGCAGCGTTGAAGAGGCCGATGAGACCCAGTACTTC
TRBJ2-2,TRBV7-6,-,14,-,CASSWTGDTGELFF,TGTGCCAGCAGCTGGACGGGAGACACCGGGGAGCTGTTTTTT
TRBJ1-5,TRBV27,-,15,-,CASSPLASGNQPQHF,TGTGCCAGCAGCCCGCTGGCCAGCGGCAATCAGCCCCAGCATTTT
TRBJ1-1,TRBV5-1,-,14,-,CASLRTGGSPEAFF,TGCGCCAGCCTCCGGACGGGAGGGTCCCCTGAAGCTTTCTTT
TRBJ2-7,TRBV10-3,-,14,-,CAISEQEDYGEQYF,TGTGCCATCAGTGAGCAAGAGGACTACGGCGAGCAGTACTTC
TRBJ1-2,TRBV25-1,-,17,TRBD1,CASSGSRTGGPLGGYTF,TGTGCCAGCAGTGGGTCCCGGACAGGGGGCCCCTTAGGTGGCTACACCTTC
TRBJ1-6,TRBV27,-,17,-,CASSSSGVSSYNSPLHF,TGTGCCAGCAGTTCCTCAGGGGTTAGTTCCTATAATTCACCCCTCCACTTT
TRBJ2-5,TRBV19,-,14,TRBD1,CASSGQEYQETQYF,TGTGCCAGTAGCGGACAGGAGTACCAAGAGACCCAGTACTTC
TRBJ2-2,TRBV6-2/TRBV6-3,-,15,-,CASSGSSGFAGELFF,TGTGCCAGCAGTGGCTCATCGGGGTTTGCCGGGGAGCTGTTTTTT
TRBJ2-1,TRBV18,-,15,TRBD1,CASSPPGQGYNEQFF,TGTGCCAGCTCACCTCCGGGACAGGGGTACAATGAGCAGTTCTTC
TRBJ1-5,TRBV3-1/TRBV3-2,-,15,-,CASSQGGEINQPQHF,TGTGCCAGCAGCCAAGGGGGGGAGATCAATCAGCCCCAGCATTTT
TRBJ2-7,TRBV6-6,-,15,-,CASSNQQGLSYEQYF,TGTGCCAGCAGCAACCAACAGGGATTGTCCTACGAGCAGTACTTC
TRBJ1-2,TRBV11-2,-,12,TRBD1,CASSPPGQKNTF,TGTGCCAGCAGTCCTCCGGGACAGAAGAATACCTTC
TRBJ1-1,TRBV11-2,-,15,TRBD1,CASSSSRVGGSEAFF,TGTGCCAGCAGCTCCAGTCGGGTAGGGGGCTCTGAAGCTTTCTTT